This T cell receptor (beta chain) was recovered during a study of T cell repertoires in cytomegalovirus infection. Turning to the study itself: Signatures in public TCR beta sequences pointed to both CMV infection and matching HLA type.

Using its own MiXCR run on the reads, TCRdb lists one record per CDR3 protein. This table holds about 300,000 distinct CDR3 sequences, around 9.6% found once. Study findings and constraints: CMV carriers having the relevant HLA were flagged by cumulative public TCR beta family frequency. HLA-C-restricted, CMV-specific TCR beta clonotypes were dominant ex vivo.

Concerning this clonotype itself: What it binds is not known.

Germline V gene sequence: CDR1 DFQATT, CDR2 SNEGSKA (reference sequence). The CDR3 is made up of 11 amino acids. V was pared by 3 bases and J by 5 bases, with 7 bases between. The specimen sequenced was PBMCs. The clonotype originates from a human donor in good health (CMV status not recorded). Some clones in this sample may be carry-over from other donors' samples. This chain links TRBV20-1 with TRBJ1-1, with unresolved D. The CDR3 loop is CSASPQTEAFF. The CDR3 nucleotides are TGCAGTGCTAGCCCACAGACTGAAGCTTTCTTT.